This T cell receptor beta chain derives from a study of CD8 T cells in ankylosing spondylitis. The study's findings and limits: In ankylosing spondylitis blood, a motif of eight highly homologous TCR beta variants appeared characteristic. Significant enrichment of disease-linked clones was reportedly seen in matched ankylosing spondylitis synovial fluid.

TCRdb passed the 5' RACE reads through MiXCR, listing each CDR3 protein once. The data contain some 840,000 distinct CDR3 sequences, 12% of them singletons. This clonotype was observed a handful of times. Its antigen is not known. V lost 5 bases, J lost 2 bases, and 13 bases lay in between. In germline, CDR1 is KGHDR, CDR2 SFDVKD. There are 15 residues in the CDR3. The chain joins TRBV24-1 to TRBJ2-3; D tentatively reads TRBD1 or TRBD2 (7 bases each). This TCR derives from a male donor with ankylosing spondylitis. Sequenced input: blood, either unsorted or a sorted T cell fraction (not recorded which). CDR3 DNA sequence: TGTGCCACCAGTGCCAGGGGGGGCTACACAGATACGCAGTATTTT. This translates into CATSARGGYTDTQYF.